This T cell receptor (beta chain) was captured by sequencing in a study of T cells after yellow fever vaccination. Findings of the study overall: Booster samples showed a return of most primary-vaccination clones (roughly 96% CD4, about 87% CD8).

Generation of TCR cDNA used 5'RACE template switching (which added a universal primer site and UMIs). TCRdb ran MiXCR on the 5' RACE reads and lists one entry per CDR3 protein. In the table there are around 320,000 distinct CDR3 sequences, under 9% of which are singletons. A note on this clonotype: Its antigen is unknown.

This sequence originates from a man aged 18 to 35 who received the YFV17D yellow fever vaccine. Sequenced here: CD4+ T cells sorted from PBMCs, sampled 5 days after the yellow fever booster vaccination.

The CDR3: CASSFMASGQETQYF. CDR3 in DNA: TGTGCCAGCAGCTTTATGGCCAGCGGTCAAGAGACCCAGTACTTC. The chain is built from TRBV7-2 and TRBJ2-5, with D maybe TRBD2 (5 bases). This CDR3 has 15 amino acids. CDR1 is SGHTA and CDR2 is FQGNSA in the germline V gene. V shed 3 bases and J shed 2 bases, with 13 bases lying between them.